This is a list of T cell receptor beta chains from one sample in a study of identical twins. Each CDR3 protein gets one entry after TCRdb re-called the 5' RACE reads with MiXCR. Here the sample spans roughly 690,000 distinct CDR3 sequences, roughly 6.2% being singletons. The sequenced material came from naive T cells sorted from blood. Receptors originate from a young man in good health. Both conserved end residues are part of each CDR3. The D gene is left open where the match is weak. A row's size may be missing; if present it is once, few, many or a size class.

TRBJ1-1	-	-	TRBV3-1	TGTGCCAGCAGCCAAGATCGGGCCACCCGGGCTGAAGCTTTCTTT	CASSQDRATRAEAFF
TRBJ2-2	few	-	TRBV12-3/TRBV12-4	TGTGCCAGCAGTTTAAAGCCCACCGGGGAGCTGTTTTTT	CASSLKPTGELFF
TRBJ2-3	many	-	TRBV5-1	TGCGCCAGCAGCCGGGCCGTTTCTAGCACAGATACGCAGTATTTT	CASSRAVSSTDTQYF
TRBJ2-2	many	TRBD2	TRBV27	TGTGCCAGCAGTCAGGGACTAGCGGGAGCGAACGGGGAGCTGTTTTTT	CASSQGLAGANGELFF
TRBJ2-3	-	TRBD2	TRBV11-3	TGTGCCAGCAGCCCTGAAACTAGCGGCCGCACAGATACGCAGTATTTT	CASSPETSGRTDTQYF
TRBJ2-7	few	-	TRBV20-1	TGCAGTGCGGGCGGGAAGTACGAGCAGTACTTC	CSAGGKYEQYF
TRBJ2-5	few	TRBD2	TRBV20-1	TGCAGTGCTAGAGATCGAAAAAGCGGGAGTTTGCGAGAGACCCAGTACTTC	CSARDRKSGSLRETQYF
TRBJ2-2	few	TRBD2	TRBV4-2	TGTGCCAGCAGTGGGACTAGCGGAGAGGCCGGGGAGCTGTTTTTT	CASSGTSGEAGELFF
TRBJ2-3	-	-	TRBV3-1	TGTGCCAGCAGCCCGGCGGGGTGGCGCACAGATACGCAGTATTTT	CASSPAGWRTDTQYF
TRBJ2-2	few	TRBD2	TRBV27	TGTGCCAGCAGTCCCAATAGCGGGAGGAACACCGGGGAGCTGTTTTTT	CASSPNSGRNTGELFF
TRBJ1-1	-	TRBD1	TRBV6-5	TGTGCCAGCAGTTACTCGGGACAGGGGCCCACTGAAGCTTTCTTT	CASSYSGQGPTEAFF
TRBJ2-3	many	-	TRBV6-5	TGTGCCAGCAGCGACTCACAGGGCCCAGATACGCAGTATTTT	CASSDSQGPDTQYF
TRBJ2-1	-	TRBD2	TRBV18	TGTGCCAGCTCACCACCGACTAGCGGGAAAGGTGAGCAGTTCTTC	CASSPPTSGKGEQFF
TRBJ2-1	-	-	TRBV20-1	TGCAGTGCTACGCCCACTAGTAATCACAATGAGCAGTTCTTC	CSATPTSNHNEQFF
TRBJ2-1	many	TRBD2	TRBV11-2	TGTGCCAGCAGCCCAATTTCCGGGACTAGCGGATGGAATGAGCAGTTCTTC	CASSPISGTSGWNEQFF
TRBJ2-3	many	-	TRBV29-1	TGCAGCGTTGAAGCTTCAGGGACAGATACGCAGTATTTT	CSVEASGTDTQYF
TRBJ2-5	few	TRBD1	TRBV20-1	TGCAGTGCTGGGGACAGGGCTGAGACCCAGTACTTC	CSAGDRAETQYF
TRBJ2-7	many	-	TRBV20-1	TGCAGTGCTACCGGGACTTCCCTTAGTAACGAGCAGTACTTC	CSATGTSLSNEQYF
TRBJ2-7	-	-	TRBV28	TGTGCCAGCAGCTCCGGGCCCCTAAGTCGGGAGCAGTACTTC	CASSSGPLSREQYF
TRBJ2-7	-	-	TRBV12-3/TRBV12-4	TGTGCCAGCAGTTTAGAAGGCTCAGGATCCTACGAGCAGTACTTC	CASSLEGSGSYEQYF
TRBJ1-4	many	-	TRBV10-1	TGCGCCAGCAGTGAGTCGATGGGGCCTCGGGACGAGACTAATGAAAAACTGTTTTTT	CASSESMGPRDETNEKLFF
TRBJ2-2	many	-	TRBV5-1	TGCGCCAGCAGCTTGGTTCCTAGAAGGTTGAACGCCGGGGAGCTGTTTTTT	CASSLVPRRLNAGELFF
TRBJ2-7	few	-	TRBV7-9	TGTGCCAGCAGGGTCGGTGCCGGCGAGCAGTACTTC	CASRVGAGEQYF
TRBJ2-2	many	-	TRBV12-3/TRBV12-4	TGTGCCAGCAGTTTAGGGCAGGTCCCCGGGGAGCTGTTTTTT	CASSLGQVPGELFF
TRBJ2-7	-	-	TRBV28	TGTGCCAGCAGTCCCTTAAGCGGGGAGCAGTACTTC	CASSPLSGEQYF
TRBJ1-5	-	-	TRBV11-1	TGTGCCAGCAGCTTAACGAGGGGGGGCGAGAGTCCGTATCAGCCCCAGCATTTT	CASSLTRGGESPYQPQHF
TRBJ2-1	many	TRBD2	TRBV28	TGTGCCAGCAGCATAGCGGGAGGGTCCTACAATGAGCAGTTCTTC	CASSIAGGSYNEQFF
TRBJ1-2	few	-	TRBV12-3/TRBV12-4	TGTGCCAGCAGTCATTCGACCGAGGACTATGGCTACACCTTC	CASSHSTEDYGYTF
TRBJ2-7	few	-	TRBV14	TGTGCCAGCAGCGTCTCTATTGGCGAGCAGTACTTC	CASSVSIGEQYF
TRBJ2-1	many	TRBD2	TRBV6-4	TGTGCCAGCAGTGACTCACTAGCGGGAGTAGGTGAGCAGTTCTTC	CASSDSLAGVGEQFF
TRBJ2-2	once	TRBD2	TRBV7-2	TGTGCCAGCAGCTTGCGAAATCGGGCGGGAGGGCCGGGCGGGGAGCTGTTTTTT	CASSLRNRAGGPGGELFF
TRBJ2-7	many	TRBD1	TRBV6-1	TGTGCCAGCAGACCTAGACAGGGGGCGCGGATCCAGCAGTACTTC	CASRPRQGARIQQYF
TRBJ2-5	few	TRBD2	TRBV12-3/TRBV12-4	TGTGCCAGCAGTCCCCATACGGGCAGCGGGAGAGGAGAGACCCAGTACTTC	CASSPHTGSGRGETQYF
TRBJ2-1	few	-	TRBV7-9	TGTGCCAGCAGCGCCACACCGCATGAGCAGTTCTTC	CASSATPHEQFF